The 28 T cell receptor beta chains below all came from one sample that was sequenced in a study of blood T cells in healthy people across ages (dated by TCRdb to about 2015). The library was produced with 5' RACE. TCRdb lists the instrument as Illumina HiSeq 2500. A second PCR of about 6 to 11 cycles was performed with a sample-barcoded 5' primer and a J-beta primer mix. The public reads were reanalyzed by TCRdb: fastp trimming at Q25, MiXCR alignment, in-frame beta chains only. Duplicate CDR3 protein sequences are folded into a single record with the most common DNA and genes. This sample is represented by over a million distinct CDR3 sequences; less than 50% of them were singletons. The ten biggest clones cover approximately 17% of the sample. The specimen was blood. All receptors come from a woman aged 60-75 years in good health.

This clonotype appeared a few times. The CDR3 nucleotides are TGTGCCAGCAGCTCCGTCTTGAGAGGCTATGGCTACACCTTC. As protein: CASSSVLRGYGYTF. The chain employs TRBV7-2 and TRBJ1-2; D not resolved. The CDR3 covers 14 residues. CDR1 is SGHTA, CDR2 FQGNSA, per germline. V was cut by 4 bases and J by 4 bases, with 13 bases left in between.

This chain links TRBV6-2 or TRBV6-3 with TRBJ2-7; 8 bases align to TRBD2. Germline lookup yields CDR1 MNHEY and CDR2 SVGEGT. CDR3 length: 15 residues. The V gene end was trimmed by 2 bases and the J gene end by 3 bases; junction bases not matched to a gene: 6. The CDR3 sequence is CASSYVELAVYEQYF. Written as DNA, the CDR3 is TGTGCCAGCAGTTACGTGGAACTAGCGGTCTACGAGCAGTACTTC.

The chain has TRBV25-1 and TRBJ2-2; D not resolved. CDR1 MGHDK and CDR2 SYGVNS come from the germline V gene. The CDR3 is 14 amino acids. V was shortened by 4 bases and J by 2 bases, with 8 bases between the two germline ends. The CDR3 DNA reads TGTGCCAGCAGTGGTGCCGGAAACACCGGGGAGCTGTTTTTT. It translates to CASSGAGNTGELFF.

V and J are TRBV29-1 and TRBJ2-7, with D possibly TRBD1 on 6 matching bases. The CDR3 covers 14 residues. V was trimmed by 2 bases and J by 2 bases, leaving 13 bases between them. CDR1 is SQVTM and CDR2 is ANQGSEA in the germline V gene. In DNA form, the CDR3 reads TGCAGCGTTGAAAGGGGGACCCACCCCTACGAGCAGTACTTC. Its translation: CSVERGTHPYEQYF.

CDR3 protein: CSASLGQEFSYEQYF. The CDR3, as DNA: TGCAGTGCTAGTCTTGGACAGGAATTCTCCTACGAGCAGTACTTC. The chain has TRBV20-1 and TRBJ2-5; 7 bases are a match to TRBD1. The assigned J gene may be wrong: the sequence end matches TRBJ2-7 better. In germline, CDR1 is DFQATT, CDR2 SNEGSKA (reference sequence). This CDR3 contains 15 residues.

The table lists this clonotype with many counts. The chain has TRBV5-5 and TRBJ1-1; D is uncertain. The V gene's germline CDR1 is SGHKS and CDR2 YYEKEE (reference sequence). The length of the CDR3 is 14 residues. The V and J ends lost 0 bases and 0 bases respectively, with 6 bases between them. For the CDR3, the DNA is TGTGCCAGCAGCTTGGCCGGGATGAACACTGAAGCTTTCTTT. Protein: CASSLAGMNTEAFF.

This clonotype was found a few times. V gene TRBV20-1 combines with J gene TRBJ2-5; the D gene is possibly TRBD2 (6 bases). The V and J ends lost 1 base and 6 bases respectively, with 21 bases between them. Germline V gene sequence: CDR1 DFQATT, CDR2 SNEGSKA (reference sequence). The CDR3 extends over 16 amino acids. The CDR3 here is CSARGQTGDHGKTQYF. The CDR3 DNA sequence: TGCAGTGCTAGAGGACAAACGGGAGACCACGGGAAGACCCAGTACTTC.

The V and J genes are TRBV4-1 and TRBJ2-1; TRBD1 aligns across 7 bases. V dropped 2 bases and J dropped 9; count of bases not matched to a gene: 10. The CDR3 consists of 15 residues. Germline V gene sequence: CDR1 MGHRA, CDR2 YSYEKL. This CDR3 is CASSQTPDRSGEQFF. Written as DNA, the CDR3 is TGCGCCAGCAGCCAAACCCCGGACAGGTCCGGTGAGCAGTTCTTC.

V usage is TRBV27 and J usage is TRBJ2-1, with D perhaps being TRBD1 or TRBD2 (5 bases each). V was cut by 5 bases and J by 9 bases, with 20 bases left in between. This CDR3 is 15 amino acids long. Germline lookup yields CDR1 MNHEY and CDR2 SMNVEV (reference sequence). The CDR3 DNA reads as TGTGCCAGCAGTCCTTCGCGTGGGACCAACGGTGAGCAGTTCTTC. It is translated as CASSPSRGTNGEQFF.

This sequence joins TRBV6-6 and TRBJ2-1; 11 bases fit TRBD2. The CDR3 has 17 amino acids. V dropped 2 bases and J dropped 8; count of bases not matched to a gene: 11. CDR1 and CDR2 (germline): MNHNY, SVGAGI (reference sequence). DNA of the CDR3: TGTGCCAGCAGTTACCCGGAACTAGCGGGAGTTTTCGATGAGCAGTTCTTC. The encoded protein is CASSYPELAGVFDEQFF.

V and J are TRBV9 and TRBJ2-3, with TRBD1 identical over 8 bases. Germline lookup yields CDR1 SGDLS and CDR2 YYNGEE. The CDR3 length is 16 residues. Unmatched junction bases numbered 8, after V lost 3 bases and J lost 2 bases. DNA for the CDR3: TGTGCCAGCAGCGAAAGGGACAGGCCGTACACAGATACGCAGTATTTT. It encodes CASSERDRPYTDTQYF.

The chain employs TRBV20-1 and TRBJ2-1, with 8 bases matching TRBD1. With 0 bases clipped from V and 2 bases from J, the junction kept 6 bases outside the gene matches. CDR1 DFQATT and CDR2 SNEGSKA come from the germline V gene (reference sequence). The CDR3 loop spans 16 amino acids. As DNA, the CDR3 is TGCAGTGCTAGAGAGAGGACAGGGAACCCCTACAATGAGCAGTTCTTC. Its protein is CSARERTGNPYNEQFF.

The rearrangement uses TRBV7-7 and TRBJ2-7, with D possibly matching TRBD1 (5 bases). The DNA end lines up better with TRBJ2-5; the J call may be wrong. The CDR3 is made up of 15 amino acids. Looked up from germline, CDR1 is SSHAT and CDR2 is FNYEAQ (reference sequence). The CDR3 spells CASSLATRGAETQYF. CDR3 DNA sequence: TGTGCCAGCAGCTTAGCTACCCGTGGGGCAGAGACCCAGTACTTC.

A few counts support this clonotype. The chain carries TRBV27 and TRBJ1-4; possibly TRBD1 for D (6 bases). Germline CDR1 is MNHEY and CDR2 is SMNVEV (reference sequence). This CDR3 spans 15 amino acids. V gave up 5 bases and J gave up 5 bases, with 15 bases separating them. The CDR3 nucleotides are TGTGCCAGCAGTACGAAGACAGGTCCGAATGAAAAACTGTTTTTT. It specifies CASSTKTGPNEKLFF.

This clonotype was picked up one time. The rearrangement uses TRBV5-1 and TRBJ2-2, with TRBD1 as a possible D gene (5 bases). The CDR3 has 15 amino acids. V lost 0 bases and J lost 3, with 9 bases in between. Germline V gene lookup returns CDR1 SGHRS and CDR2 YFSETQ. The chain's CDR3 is CASSLVVGDTGELFF. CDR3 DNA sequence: TGCGCCAGCAGCTTGGTGGTAGGGGACACCGGGGAGCTGTTTTTT.

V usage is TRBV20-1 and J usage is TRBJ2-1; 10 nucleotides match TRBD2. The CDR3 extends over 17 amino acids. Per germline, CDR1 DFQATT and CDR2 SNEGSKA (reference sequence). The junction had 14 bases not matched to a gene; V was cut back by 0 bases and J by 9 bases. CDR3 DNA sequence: TGCAGTGCTAGAGATCAGTCCCCTAGCGGGAGAAAAGGTGAGCAGTTCTTC. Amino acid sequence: CSARDQSPSGRKGEQFF.

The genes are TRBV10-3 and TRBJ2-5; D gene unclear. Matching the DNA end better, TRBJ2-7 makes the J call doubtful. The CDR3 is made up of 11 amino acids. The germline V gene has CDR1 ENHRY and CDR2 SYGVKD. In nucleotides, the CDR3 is TGTGCCATCAGTGGGTTGGGCGAGCAGTACTTC. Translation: CAISGLGEQYF.

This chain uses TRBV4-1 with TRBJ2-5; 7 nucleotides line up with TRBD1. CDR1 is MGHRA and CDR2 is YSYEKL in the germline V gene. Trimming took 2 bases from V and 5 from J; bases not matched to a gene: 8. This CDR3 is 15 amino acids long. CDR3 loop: CASSQPTGPRETQYF. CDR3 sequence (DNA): TGCGCCAGCAGCCAACCGACAGGGCCCCGGGAGACCCAGTACTTC.

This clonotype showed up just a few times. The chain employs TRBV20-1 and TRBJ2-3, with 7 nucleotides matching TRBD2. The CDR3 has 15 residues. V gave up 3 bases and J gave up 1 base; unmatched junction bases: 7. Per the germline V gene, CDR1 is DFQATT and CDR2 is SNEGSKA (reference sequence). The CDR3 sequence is CSASSASGRTDTQYF. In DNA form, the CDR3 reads TGCAGTGCTAGCTCGGCTAGCGGTCGCACAGATACGCAGTATTTT.

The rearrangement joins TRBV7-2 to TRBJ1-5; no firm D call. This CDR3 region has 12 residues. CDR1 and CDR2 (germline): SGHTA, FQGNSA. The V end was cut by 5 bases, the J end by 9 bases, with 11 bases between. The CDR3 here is CASSQPIGPQHF. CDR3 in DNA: TGTGCCAGCAGCCAACCCATTGGGCCCCAGCATTTT. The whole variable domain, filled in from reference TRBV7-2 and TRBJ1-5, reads GAGVSQSPSNKVTEKGKDVELRCDPISGHTALYWYRQSLGQGLEFLIYFQGNSAPDKSGLPSDRFSAERTGGSVSTLTIQRTQQEDSAVYLCASSQPIGPQHFGDGTRLSIL.

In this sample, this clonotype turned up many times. CDR3 loop: CASRVDSSYEQYF. CDR3 DNA sequence: TGTGCCAGCAGAGTGGACAGTTCCTACGAGCAGTACTTC. V and J are TRBV2 and TRBJ2-7; D is perhaps TRBD1 (6 bases). The V and J ends lost 6 bases and 1 base respectively, with 10 bases between them. Germline lookup yields CDR1 SNHLY and CDR2 FYNNEI. The CDR3 has 13 amino acids.

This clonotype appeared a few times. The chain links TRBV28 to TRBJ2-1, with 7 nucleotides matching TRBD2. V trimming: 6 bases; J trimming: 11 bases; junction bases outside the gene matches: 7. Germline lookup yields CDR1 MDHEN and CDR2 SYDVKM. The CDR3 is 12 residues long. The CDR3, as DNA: TGTGCCAGCAGGGGGGGACTATTGAAGCAGTTCTTC. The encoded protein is CASRGGLLKQFF. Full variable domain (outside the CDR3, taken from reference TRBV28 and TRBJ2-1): DVKVTQSSRYLVKRTGEKVFLECVQDMDHENMFWYRQDPGLGLRLIYFSYDVKMKEKGDIPEGYSVSREKKERFSLILESASTNQTSMYLCASRGGLLKQFFGPGTRLTVL.

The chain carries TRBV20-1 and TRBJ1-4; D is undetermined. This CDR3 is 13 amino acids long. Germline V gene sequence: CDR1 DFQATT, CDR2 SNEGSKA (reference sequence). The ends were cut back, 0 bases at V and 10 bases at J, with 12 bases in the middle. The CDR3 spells CSARDLALRKLFF. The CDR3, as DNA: TGCAGTGCTAGAGATCTAGCCCTGCGAAAACTGTTTTTT.

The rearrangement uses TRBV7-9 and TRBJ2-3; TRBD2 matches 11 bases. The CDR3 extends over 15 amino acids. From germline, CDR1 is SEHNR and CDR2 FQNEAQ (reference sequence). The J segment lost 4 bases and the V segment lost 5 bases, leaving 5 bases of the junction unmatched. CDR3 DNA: TGTGCCAGCAGCCCGGGACTAGCGGTTGCAGATACGCAGTATTTT. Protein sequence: CASSPGLAVADTQYF.

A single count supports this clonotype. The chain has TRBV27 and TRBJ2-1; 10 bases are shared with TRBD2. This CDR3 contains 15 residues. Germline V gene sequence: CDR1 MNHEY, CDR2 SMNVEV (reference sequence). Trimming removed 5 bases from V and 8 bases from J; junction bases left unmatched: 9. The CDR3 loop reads CASSILAGVGDEQFF. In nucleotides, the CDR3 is TGTGCCAGCAGTATCCTAGCGGGAGTGGGCGATGAGCAGTTCTTC.

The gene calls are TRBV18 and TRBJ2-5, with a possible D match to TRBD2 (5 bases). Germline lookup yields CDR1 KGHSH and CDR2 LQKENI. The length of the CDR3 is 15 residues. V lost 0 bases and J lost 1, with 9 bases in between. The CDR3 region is CASSPPRAAQETQYF. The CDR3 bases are TGTGCCAGCTCACCACCGAGGGCCGCCCAAGAGACCCAGTACTTC.

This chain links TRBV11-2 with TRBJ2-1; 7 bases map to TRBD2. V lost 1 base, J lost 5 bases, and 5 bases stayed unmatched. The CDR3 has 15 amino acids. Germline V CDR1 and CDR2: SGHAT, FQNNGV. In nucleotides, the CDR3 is TGTGCCAGCAGCTTAGGGCCTAGCGGAAACAATGAGCAGTTCTTC. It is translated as CASSLGPSGNNEQFF.

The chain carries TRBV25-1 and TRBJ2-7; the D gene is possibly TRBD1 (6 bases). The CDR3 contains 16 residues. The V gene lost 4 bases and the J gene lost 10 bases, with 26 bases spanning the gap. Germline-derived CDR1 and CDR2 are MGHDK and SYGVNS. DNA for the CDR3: TGTGCCAGCAGTGCTGGGACAACCCACCGGAAGAGTACCCAGTACTTC. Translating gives CASSAGTTHRKSTQYF.